Sequencing of this T cell receptor (beta chain) was carried out in a study of blood T cells in healthy people across ages. The donors, healthy Caucasians from Russia, were aged 6 to 90. Collection of ten milliliters of peripheral blood was performed for each donor. A second about 7 to 11 cycle PCR used barcoded and J-beta primers. Researchers report that each sample yielded at least 2.5 million CDR3-containing paired-end reads. From the 5' RACE reads, TCRdb called clonotypes with MiXCR, one entry per CDR3 protein. The sample carries 1.5 million or so distinct CDR3 sequences, roughly 40% recorded once. The CDR3 runs to 15 residues. The germline CDR1 and CDR2 sequences are LNHNV and YYDKDF (reference sequence).

Sequencing was carried out using blood. J is TRBJ2-7 and V is TRBV15; D gene ambiguous. The J call may be wrong; the DNA end is better matched by TRBJ2-5. The TCR comes from a woman under 30 in good health. The CDR3 sequence: CATSRSPGGKETQYF. DNA for the CDR3: TGTGCCACCAGCAGATCGCCGGGCGGCAAAGAGACCCAGTACTTC.